This entry lists 21 T cell receptor beta chains sequenced from one sample in a study of beta chain features in type 1 diabetes. Study outcomes and limitations: A moderate, significant TCRB CDR3 shortening appeared in type 1 diabetes across four CD4+ subsets.

Every isolated RNA sample was fully reverse transcribed, so sequencing captured expressed TCRB transcripts. Profiled with immunoSEQ multiplex PCR; TCRdb holds only in-frame clones, not every one. Of about 27,000 clones listed, 55% to 60% are singletons. No antigen is known for these receptors. Material: Tregs from blood. These receptors were collected from a woman aged 18-30 years with type 1 diabetes.

The chain uses TRBV6-5 and TRBJ2-5; D might be TRBD1 (5 bases). V shed 6 bases and J shed 1 base, with 9 bases lying between them. This CDR3 is 13 amino acids long. Germline CDR1 reads MNHEY; CDR2 reads SVGAGI. CDR3 amino acids: CASRTGVQETQYF. Here the CDR3 DNA reads TGTGCCAGCAGAACAGGAGTCCAAGAGACCCAGTACTTC.

The chain couples TRBV28 to TRBJ1-4, with 11 bases matching TRBD1. This CDR3 region has 16 residues. Trimming took 5 bases from V and 8 from J; bases not matched to a gene: 10. CDR1 is MDHEN, CDR2 SYDVKM, per germline. CDR3 loop: CASSGGQGARIEKLFF. DNA for the CDR3: TGTGCCAGCAGTGGAGGACAGGGGGCGAGGATCGAAAAACTGTTTTTT.

The chain recombines TRBV9 with TRBJ2-5; 9 bases agree with TRBD2. The V gene's germline CDR1 is SGDLS and CDR2 YYNGEE. V shed 0 bases and J 5 bases; nucleotides not matched to a gene: 8. The CDR3 contains 16 residues. CDR3 amino acids: CASSVGGSGSWETQYF. The CDR3 coding sequence is TGTGCCAGCAGCGTAGGGGGTAGCGGGAGCTGGGAGACCCAGTACTTC.

The CDR3 spells CASSPGTGRTQPQHF. CDR3 coding DNA: TGTGCCAGCTCACCCGGGACAGGGAGGACCCAGCCCCAGCATTTT. This chain uses TRBV18 with TRBJ1-5; 9 bases align to TRBD1. The germline V gene has CDR1 KGHSH and CDR2 LQKENI. V shed 3 bases and J 7 bases; nucleotides not matched to a gene: 7. The CDR3 loop spans 15 amino acids.

J is TRBJ2-7 and V is TRBV5-1; 8 nucleotides match TRBD2. V shed 4 bases and J 3 bases; nucleotides not matched to a gene: 3. The germline V gene has CDR1 SGHRS and CDR2 YFSETQ. The CDR3 contains 13 residues. The CDR3 sequence: CASSNSGSYEQYF. In DNA, the CDR3 is TGCGCCAGCAGCAACAGCGGGAGCTACGAGCAGTACTTC.

The V and J genes are TRBV11-2 and TRBJ1-6; TRBD1 might be the D (5 bases). V was trimmed by 5 bases and J by 7 bases, leaving 9 bases between them. The CDR3 loop spans 13 amino acids. Germline V gives CDR1 SGHAT, CDR2 FQNNGV. CDR3 in DNA: TGTGCCAGCAGCCCCCAGGGAAATTCACCCCTCCACTTT. This gives the protein CASSPQGNSPLHF.

The chain couples TRBV6-5 to TRBJ2-1; TRBD2 matches at 7 bases. V lost 4 bases and J lost 2; bases outside the gene matches: 5. From germline, CDR1 is MNHEY and CDR2 SVGAGI. CDR3 length: 15 residues. CDR3: CASSSPAGAYNEQFF. The CDR3 coding sequence is TGTGCCAGCAGTTCCCCTGCGGGAGCCTACAATGAGCAGTTCTTC.

The chain has TRBV5-8 and TRBJ1-1, with D possibly matching TRBD1 (5 bases). This CDR3 has 14 residues. Germline V lookup: CDR1 SGHTS, CDR2 YDEGEE. The V gene lost 2 bases and the J gene lost 5 bases, with 13 bases spanning the gap. The CDR3 is CASSFGGIETEAFF. The CDR3 coding sequence is TGTGCCAGCAGCTTTGGGGGGATAGAGACTGAAGCTTTCTTT.

The CDR3, as DNA: TGTGCCAGCAGTACCTACAGGGGGCAAATCTATGGCTACACCTTC. Translated: CASSTYRGQIYGYTF. The chain recombines TRBV6-5 with TRBJ1-2; 9 bases align to TRBD1. Germline V CDR1 and CDR2: MNHEY, SVGAGI. Trimming removed 5 bases from V and 4 bases from J; junction bases left unmatched: 8. The length of the CDR3 is 15 residues.

The chain is built from TRBV7-2 and TRBJ1-6, with D possibly being TRBD1 (6 bases). Germline V gene sequence: CDR1 SGHTA, CDR2 FQGNSA. The V end was cut by 5 bases, the J end by 7 bases, with 15 bases between. The length of the CDR3 is 15 residues. The CDR3 DNA follows: TGTGCCAGCAGCCTACAGGGTTTCCCAAATTCACCCCTCCACTTT. It is translated as CASSLQGFPNSPLHF.

This rearrangement joins TRBV7-2 to TRBJ2-1; the D gene is possibly TRBD2 (6 bases). There are 14 residues in the CDR3. V lost 0 bases to trimming and J lost 5 bases, with 8 bases between them. Germline loops: CDR1 SGHTA, CDR2 FQGNSA. The CDR3 DNA sequence: TGTGCCAGCAGCTTAGCGGGACTCGACAATGAGCAGTTCTTC. It codes for CASSLAGLDNEQFF. Full variable domain (outside the CDR3, taken from reference TRBV7-2 and TRBJ2-1): GAGVSQSPSNKVTEKGKDVELRCDPISGHTALYWYRQSLGQGLEFLIYFQGNSAPDKSGLPSDRFSAERTGGSVSTLTIQRTQQEDSAVYLCASSLAGLDNEQFFGPGTRLTVL.

This rearrangement joins TRBV5-1 to TRBJ2-4, with 9 positions matching TRBD2. The CDR3 has 15 residues. V was pared by 0 bases and J by 4 bases, with 2 bases of the junction left unmatched. Germline CDR1 SGHRS, CDR2 YFSETQ. The CDR3 nucleotides are TGCGCCAGCAGCTTGGGACTAGCGGATAAAAACATTCAGTACTTC. It codes for CASSLGLADKNIQYF.

The chain couples TRBV21-1 to TRBJ1-2; the listed D gene, TRBD1, was not tested against the DNA. TRBV21-1 is a documented pseudogene. The CDR3 contains 15 residues. DNA for the CDR3: TGTGCCAGCAGCAAAGAGCCAGGGGGTGAGGTTGGCTACACCTTC. Its translation: CASSKEPGGEVGYTF.

The chain employs TRBV27 and TRBJ2-1; 9 bases line up with TRBD1. Germline trimming cut 3 bases from V and 7 bases from J; bases unmatched to any gene: 7. Germline CDR1 is MNHEY and CDR2 is SMNVEV (reference sequence). The CDR3 is 15 residues long. The CDR3 DNA reads as TGTGCCAGCAGTTTGGGGGGGGACAGGGCGAATGAGCAGTTCTTC. It translates to CASSLGGDRANEQFF.

The chain joins TRBV18 to TRBJ2-5, with 7 bases that match TRBD1. The CDR3 sequence is 13 residues long. Germline loops: CDR1 KGHSH, CDR2 LQKENI. Trimming took 6 bases from V and 3 from J; bases not matched to a gene: 4. The CDR3 region is CASSPGTEETQYF. In nucleotides, the CDR3 is TGTGCCAGCTCCCCCGGGACAGAAGAGACCCAGTACTTC.

J is TRBJ2-7 and V is TRBV18; maybe TRBD1 (6 bases). V gave up 5 bases and J gave up 2 bases, with 13 bases separating them. CDR1 and CDR2 from the germline V gene are KGHSH and LQKENI. The CDR3 consists of 14 residues. The CDR3 region is CASSSPRGTYEQYF. The CDR3 nucleotides are TGTGCCAGCTCATCCCCCAGGGGTACCTACGAGCAGTACTTC.

The chain couples TRBV30 to TRBJ2-6, with 7 bases that match TRBD1. The germline gives CDR1 GTSNPN, CDR2 SVGIG (reference sequence). The V gene end was trimmed by 4 bases and the J gene end by 1 base; junction bases not matched to a gene: 4. The CDR3 loop spans 15 amino acids. Here the CDR3 reads CAWNGQESGANVLTF. The DNA for the CDR3 is TGTGCCTGGAATGGACAGGAGTCTGGGGCCAACGTCCTGACTTTC.

For the CDR3, the DNA is TGTGCCAGCAGTGGACGGACAGGGGGTCCCTATGGCTACACCTTC. Amino acid sequence: CASSGRTGGPYGYTF. The V and J genes are TRBV6-5 and TRBJ1-2, with 10 bases fitting TRBD1. V was pared by 5 bases and J by 4 bases, with 7 bases of the junction left unmatched. CDR1 and CDR2 from the germline V gene are MNHEY and SVGAGI. This CDR3 spans 15 amino acids.

The chain is built from TRBV30 and TRBJ2-7; D not certain. Germline CDR1 is GTSNPN and CDR2 is SVGIG (reference sequence). V was shortened by 1 base and J by 6 bases, with 13 bases between the two germline ends. The CDR3 extends over 13 amino acids. The CDR3 DNA reads TGTGCCTGGAGTGCTTCCGGAGCGCTCGAGCAGTACTTC. Encoded protein: CAWSASGALEQYF. The whole variable domain, remainder taken from reference TRBV30 and TRBJ2-7, is SQTIHQWPATLVQPVGSPLSLECTVEGTSNPNLYWYRQAAGRGLQLLFYSVGIGQISSEVPQNLSASRPQDRQFILSSKKLLLSDSGFYLCAWSASGALEQYFGPGTRLTVT.

This chain links TRBV7-9 with TRBJ2-7; 8 bases align to TRBD2. V lost 5 bases to trimming and J lost 1 base; unmatched junction nucleotides: 4. Germline values: CDR1 SEHNR, CDR2 FQNEAQ (reference sequence). This CDR3 comprises 14 residues. CDR3 DNA sequence: TGTGCCAGCAGCCGGGGGGGCTTTTCCTACGAGCAGTACGTC. Protein: CASSRGGFSYEQYV.

V gene TRBV7-9 combines with J gene TRBJ2-1; no reliable D call. The CDR3 totals 13 residues. Between the trimmed V and J ends, which lost 1 base and 8 bases, there was a span of 9 bases. Germline-derived CDR1 and CDR2 are SEHNR and FQNEAQ (reference sequence). In DNA, the CDR3 is TGTGCCAGCAGCTTAGAGACTGGCCATGAGCAGTTCTTC. Amino acid sequence: CASSLETGHEQFF.